One T cell receptor (beta chain) is described in this entry. This clonotype was detected a few times. The specificity of this receptor is unknown. No much larger clone is present one base from it, and per-base qualities are unavailable. This record belongs to a study of CD8 T cells in ankylosing spondylitis (dated by TCRdb to 2016 to 2017). About the investigation overall: The study set out to find disease-linked TCR variants by profiling T cell receptor beta repertoires in ankylosing spondylitis patients and healthy donors. The whole study cohort included about a hundred healthy donors and 25 ankylosing spondylitis patients. Samples of peripheral blood were taken, and for ankylosing spondylitis patients, synovial fluid was collected as well. General study outcomes and caveats: The disease-linked clones were reported as significantly enriched in matched synovial fluid samples from ankylosing spondylitis patients. The disease-linked clones had a CD8+ phenotype and were found at relatively low frequencies in peripheral blood. Blood from ankylosing spondylitis patients appeared to be characterized by a TCR beta motif composed of about eight highly homologous amino acid variants. Some motif variants had previously been reported in the synovial fluid and blood of reactive arthritis patients, which suggests shared mechanisms of disease initiation.

V and J lose 6 bases and 6 bases, and a span of 11 bases separates them. Taken from the germline V gene, the CDR1 and CDR2 loops are ENHRY and SYGVKD. Spanning cysteine to phenylalanine, the CDR3 consists of 13 amino acids. Solely the CDR3 DNA is kept, with 39 bases framed from the first base. For sequencing, an Illumina HiSeq 2500 was employed. Quantitative 5'-RACE with molecular barcodes was the method used to prepare the TCR beta libraries. Under the source paper's analysis protocol: Disease-linked TCR variants were identified with a new computational method built on a probabilistic model of VDJ rearrangement. The public reads were quality trimmed at Q25 with fastp and then assembled into clones with MiXCR by TCRdb, keeping productive beta chains. Each record represents a unique CDR3 protein, reported with the most common genes and DNA among its rows. The V and J calls were not made by the authors but by TCRdb's processing. This sample comprises around 430,000 distinct CDR3 sequences, under 20% of them detected only once. The ten largest clones add up to 0.85% to 1.3% of the sample.

The chain employs TRBV10-3 and TRBJ1-4, with a weak D call of TRBD1 (6 bases match). The receptor was derived from a male donor with ankylosing spondylitis. Sequencing was carried out using blood, either unsorted or a sorted T cell fraction (not recorded which). The CDR3 region reads CAIRDRLDEKLFF. In nucleotides, the sequence is TGTGCCATCAGGGACAGATTAGATGAAAAACTGTTTTTT.